This T cell receptor beta chain was identified during a study of tumor-infiltrating lymphocytes in primary liver carcinoma. TCR beta cDNA came from 400 to 500 ng total RNA, primed with a constant-region primer. Slightly modified ARM-PCR, run as three nested multiplex PCR rounds, produced the TCR beta libraries. MiXCR was run by TCRdb on the multiplex PCR reads, yielding one entry per CDR3 protein. The repertoire holds approximately 30,000 distinct CDR3 sequences, with about 71% as singletons. Co-extraction yielded RNA and DNA from around 18-30 mg of unsorted bulk tissue. This clonotype was recorded a few times. One end of the junction fails to match germline, which may point to a read error. The source of this sequence is a woman aged 30 to 39 with primary liver carcinoma and hepatitis B virus infection. Sample: liver tumor tissue from sampling region 3. Subset given: tumor region T3, left-lateral pole.

CDR3 sequence (DNA): TGTGACAGCAGCTTAGCGCCCCCGGGACTAGCGGGAGTGACAGATACGCAGTATTTT. It translates to CDSSLAPPGLAGVTDTQYF. The chain links TRBV7-2 to TRBJ2-3, with TRBD2 identical over 14 bases. CDR3 length: 19 amino acids. The germline V gene encodes CDR1 SGHTA and CDR2 FQGNSA.